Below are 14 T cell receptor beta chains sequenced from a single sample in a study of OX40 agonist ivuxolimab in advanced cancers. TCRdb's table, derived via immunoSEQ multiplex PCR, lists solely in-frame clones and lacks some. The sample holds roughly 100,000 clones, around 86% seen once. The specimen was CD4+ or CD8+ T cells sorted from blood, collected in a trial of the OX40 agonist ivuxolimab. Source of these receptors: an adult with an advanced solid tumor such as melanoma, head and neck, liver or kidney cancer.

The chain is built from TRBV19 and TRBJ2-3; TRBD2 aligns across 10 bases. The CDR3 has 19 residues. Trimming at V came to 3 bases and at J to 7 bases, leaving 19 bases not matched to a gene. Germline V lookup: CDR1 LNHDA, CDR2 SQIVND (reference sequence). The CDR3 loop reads CASSMDGSRPSGGKYTQYF. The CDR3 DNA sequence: TGTGCCAGTAGTATGGATGGGAGTAGGCCTAGCGGGGGAAAGTATACGCAGTATTTT.

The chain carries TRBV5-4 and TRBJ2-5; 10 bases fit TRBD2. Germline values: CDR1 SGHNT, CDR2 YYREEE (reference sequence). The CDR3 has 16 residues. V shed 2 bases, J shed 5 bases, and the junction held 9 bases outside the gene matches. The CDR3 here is CASSLLERGGLETQYF. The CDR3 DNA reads TGTGCCAGCAGCTTACTTGAGCGGGGGGGCTTGGAGACCCAGTACTTC.

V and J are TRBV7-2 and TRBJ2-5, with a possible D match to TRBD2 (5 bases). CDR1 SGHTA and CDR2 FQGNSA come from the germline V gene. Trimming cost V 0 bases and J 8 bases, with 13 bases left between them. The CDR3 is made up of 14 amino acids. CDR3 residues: CASSLALSAGTQYF. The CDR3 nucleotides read TGTGCCAGCAGCTTAGCCCTGTCGGCGGGTACCCAGTACTTC.

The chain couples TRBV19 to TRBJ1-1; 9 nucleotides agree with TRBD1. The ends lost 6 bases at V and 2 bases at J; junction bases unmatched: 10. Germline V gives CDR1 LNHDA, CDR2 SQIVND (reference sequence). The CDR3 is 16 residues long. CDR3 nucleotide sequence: TGTGCCAGTAGCAAGGTTACGGGACAGGGAAACACTGAAGCTTTCTTT. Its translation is CASSKVTGQGNTEAFF. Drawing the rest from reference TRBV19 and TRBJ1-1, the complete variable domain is DGGITQSPKYLFRKEGQNVTLSCEQNLNHDAMYWYRQDPGQGLRLIYYSQIVNDFQKGDIAEGYSVSREKKESFPLTVTSAQKNPTAFYLCASSKVTGQGNTEAFFGQGTRLTVV.

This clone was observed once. DNA of the CDR3: TGTGCCAGCACCCCCGAGGGGCAGATGGCCCAGTACTTC. Translated, it gives CASTPEGQMAQYF. The rearrangement joins TRBV6-1 to TRBJ2-5; D may correspond to TRBD1 or TRBD2 (5 bases each). Trimming took 7 bases from V and 9 from J, leaving 18 bases between them. From germline, CDR1 is MNHNS and CDR2 SASEGT. This CDR3 has 13 amino acids.

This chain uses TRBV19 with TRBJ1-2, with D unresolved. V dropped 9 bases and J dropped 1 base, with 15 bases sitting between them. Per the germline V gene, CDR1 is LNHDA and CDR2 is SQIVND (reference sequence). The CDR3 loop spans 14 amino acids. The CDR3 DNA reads TGTGCCAGCAGGAAGGAGGAGCGTAACTATGGCTACACCTTC. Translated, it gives CASRKEERNYGYTF.

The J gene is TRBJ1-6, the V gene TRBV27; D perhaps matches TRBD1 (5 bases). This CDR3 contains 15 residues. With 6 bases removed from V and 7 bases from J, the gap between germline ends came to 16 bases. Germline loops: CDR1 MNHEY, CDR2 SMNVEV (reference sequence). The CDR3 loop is CASSPHGGANSPLHF. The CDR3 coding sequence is TGTGCCAGCAGCCCTCATGGAGGGGCGAATTCACCCCTCCACTTT.

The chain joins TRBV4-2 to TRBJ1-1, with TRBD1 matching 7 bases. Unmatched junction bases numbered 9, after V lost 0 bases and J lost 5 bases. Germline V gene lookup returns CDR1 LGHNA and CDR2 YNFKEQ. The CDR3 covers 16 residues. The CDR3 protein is CASSQDALGTATEAFF. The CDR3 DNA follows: TGTGCCAGCAGCCAAGATGCATTGGGGACAGCAACTGAAGCTTTCTTT.

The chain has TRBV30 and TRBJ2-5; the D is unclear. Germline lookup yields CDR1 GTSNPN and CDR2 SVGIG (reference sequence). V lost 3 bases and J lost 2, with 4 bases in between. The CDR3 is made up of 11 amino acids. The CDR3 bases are TGTGCCTGGAGAGATCAAGAGACCCAGTACTTC. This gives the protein CAWRDQETQYF.

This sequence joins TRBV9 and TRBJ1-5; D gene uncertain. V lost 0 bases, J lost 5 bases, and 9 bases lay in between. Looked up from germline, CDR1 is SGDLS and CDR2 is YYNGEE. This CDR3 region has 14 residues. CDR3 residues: CASSVGTWDQPQHF. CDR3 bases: TGTGCCAGCAGCGTAGGGACGTGGGATCAGCCCCAGCATTTT.

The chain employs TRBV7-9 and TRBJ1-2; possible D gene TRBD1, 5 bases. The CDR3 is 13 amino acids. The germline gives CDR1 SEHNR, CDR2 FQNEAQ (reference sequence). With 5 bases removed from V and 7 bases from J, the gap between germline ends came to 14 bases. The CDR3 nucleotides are TGTGCCAGCAGCCCCGCAGGGAACCCTGGCTACACCTTC. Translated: CASSPAGNPGYTF.

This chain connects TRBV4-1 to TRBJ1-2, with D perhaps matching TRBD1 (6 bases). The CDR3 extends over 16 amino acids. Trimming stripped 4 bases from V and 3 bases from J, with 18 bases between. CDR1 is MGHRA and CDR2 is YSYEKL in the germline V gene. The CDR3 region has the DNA TGCGCCAGCAGCCCCGAAAATGGACAGTCCTACTATGGCTACACCTTC. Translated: CASSPENGQSYYGYTF.

CDR3 coding DNA: TGTGCCAGCAGTTACGCGTCCGCCCTGGGTCCAGATACGCAGTATTTT. It encodes CASSYASALGPDTQYF. The chain links TRBV6-5 to TRBJ2-3, with unresolved D. Trimming pared 2 bases from V and 4 bases from J, leaving 16 bases between. The CDR3 runs to 16 residues. Germline V gene lookup returns CDR1 MNHEY and CDR2 SVGAGI.

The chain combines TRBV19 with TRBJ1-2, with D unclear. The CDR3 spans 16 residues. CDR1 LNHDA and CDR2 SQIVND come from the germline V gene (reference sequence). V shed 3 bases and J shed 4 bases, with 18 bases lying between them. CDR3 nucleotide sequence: TGTGCCAGTAGTATCCCCCCCGGGTCGGGTCCCTATGGCTACACCTTC. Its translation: CASSIPPGSGPYGYTF.